Listed below are T cell receptor beta chains from one sample, sequenced in a study of identifying expanded T cells in peripheral blood. The table came from immunoSEQ multiplex PCR; TCRdb's copy has only in-frame clones and leaves some out. The sample shows some 100,000 clones, 88% of them seen only once. The sequenced material came from blood. The receptor source for this set is a person aged 18-70 years in good health. Both conserved end residues are part of each CDR3. D genes are given only for firm matches. Clone size is given for some rows only: seen once, a few or many times, or a class if the clone is expanded.

clone size,V gene,D gene,J gene,CDR3 DNA,CDR3 protein
NA,TRBV28,NA,TRBJ2-7,TGTGCCAGCAGTTCGTTTAGGGACTACGAGCAGTACTTC,CASSSFRDYEQYF
NA,TRBV30,NA,TRBJ2-3,TGTGCCTCACATGACAGCAACACAGATACGCAGTATTTT,CASHDSNTDTQYF
NA,TRBV5-1,NA,TRBJ2-7,TGCGCCAGCAGCTTGGCGGTTCACCACGAGCAGTACTTC,CASSLAVHHEQYF
NA,TRBV5-1,NA,TRBJ2-7,TGCGCCAGCAGCCAAGGGACGGCTAGCTCCTACGAGCAGTACTTC,CASSQGTASSYEQYF
NA,TRBV5-1,NA,TRBJ2-6,TGCGCCAGCAGCTTGTTTGGGGGCACGGGGGCCAACGTCCTGACTTTC,CASSLFGGTGANVLTF
NA,TRBV29-1,NA,TRBJ2-7,TGCAGCGTTGAGAGGGTGGGAACGGTATCGGACGAGCAGTACTTC,CSVERVGTVSDEQYF
NA,TRBV18,NA,TRBJ2-7,TGTGCCACCGCGGACAGCTCCTACGAGCAGTACTTC,CATADSSYEQYF
NA,TRBV5-4,TRBD1,TRBJ1-2,TGTGCCAGCAGTCGGGACAGGGATGGCTACACCTTC,CASSRDRDGYTF
NA,TRBV27,TRBD1,TRBJ2-7,TGTGCCAGCAGTTTGTTGGGACAGGGATTTAACGAGCAGTACTTC,CASSLLGQGFNEQYF
NA,TRBV9,NA,TRBJ2-7,TGTGCCAGCAGCGTCAGCTACGGGACAAGCGGGTCCTACGAGCAGTACTTC,CASSVSYGTSGSYEQYF
NA,TRBV7-2,TRBD2,TRBJ2-3,TGTGCCAGCAGCTTATTTGGCGGGGGAGGGGATACGCAGTATTTT,CASSLFGGGGDTQYF
NA,TRBV18,NA,TRBJ2-1,TGTGCCAGCTCACCAGGGCAGGTGAATGAGCAGTTCTTC,CASSPGQVNEQFF
NA,TRBV2,NA,TRBJ1-2,TGTGCCAGCTGGGGTGAGGGGGACTATGGCTACACCTTC,CASWGEGDYGYTF
NA,TRBV11-2,TRBD2,TRBJ2-7,TGTGCCAGCAGCTTAGAACTAGCGCCCTACGAGCAGTACTTC,CASSLELAPYEQYF
NA,TRBV10-1,TRBD1,TRBJ2-1,TGCGCCAGCAGTCCCCCGGGACAGGGGATGGGCAATGAGCAGTTCTTC,CASSPPGQGMGNEQFF
NA,TRBV7-8,NA,TRBJ2-6,TGTGCCAGCAGCTTATGGGCAGATTACCCCCACTCTGGGGCCAACGTCCTGACTTTC,CASSLWADYPHSGANVLTF
NA,TRBV7-2,TRBD2,TRBJ2-2,TGTGCCAGCAGCCCTAGACTAGCGGGAGTCGGGGAGCTGTTTTTT,CASSPRLAGVGELFF
NA,TRBV5-1,NA,TRBJ1-6,TGCGCCAGCAGCGCCCAGGGAGATTCACCCCTCCACTTT,CASSAQGDSPLHF
NA,TRBV5-1,NA,TRBJ2-1,TGCGCCAGCAGCTTGGTGGGATCATACAATGAGCAGTTCTTC,CASSLVGSYNEQFF
NA,TRBV14,NA,TRBJ2-2,TGTGCCAGCAGCCATACTAGGACCGGGGAGCTGTTTTTT,CASSHTRTGELFF
NA,TRBV10-1,NA,TRBJ2-1,TGCGCCAGCAGTGAGAAACGGAGGAGCTCCTACAATGAGCAGTTCTTC,CASSEKRRSSYNEQFF
NA,TRBV5-1,NA,TRBJ1-1,TGCGCCAGCAGCTTGGCGCCCGGTGACGTTGAAGCTTTCTTT,CASSLAPGDVEAFF
few,TRBV7-8,NA,TRBJ2-7,TGTGCCAGCAGCTTAGCCAGGGGCCCCCGCAGGGTGTACGAGCAGTACTTC,CASSLARGPRRVYEQYF
medium-sized,TRBV4-2,NA,TRBJ2-6,TGTGCCAGCAGCGAAGGACAAAACTCTGGGGCCAACGTCCTGACTTTC,CASSEGQNSGANVLTF
NA,TRBV7-9,TRBD1,TRBJ1-5,TGTGCCAGCAGCTCAAGACAGGGTGCAAGTCTATTT,CASSSRQGASLF
NA,TRBV5-5,NA,TRBJ1-2,TGTGCCAGCAGCTGGGTCCAGGAGAACTATGGCTACACCTTC,CASSWVQENYGYTF
NA,TRBV19,NA,TRBJ1-6,TGTGCCAGTAGTATAATTTGGGACGGCTATAATTCACCCCTCCACTTT,CASSIIWDGYNSPLHF
NA,TRBV30,NA,TRBJ2-2,TGTGCCTGGAGTGTACGTGGCAGGACTTGGTTTTTT,CAWSVRGRTWFF
once,TRBV7-9,NA,TRBJ1-1,TGTGCCAGCAGCTTATTAGAGGGTACTGAAGCTTTCTTT,CASSLLEGTEAFF
NA,TRBV4-1,NA,TRBJ1-2,TGCGCCAGCAGCCAAGTAGGGACCGCGGACTATGGCTACACCTTC,CASSQVGTADYGYTF
NA,TRBV4-1,TRBD1,TRBJ1-2,TGCGCCAGCAGCCCCGAACAGGGGGGCGGCTACACCTTC,CASSPEQGGGYTF
once,TRBV28,NA,TRBJ2-5,TGTGCCAGCAGTTCACCCGTGGCCCAGTACTTC,CASSSPVAQYF
NA,TRBV11-3,TRBD1,TRBJ2-1,TGTGCCAGTTCCGGGACAGGGGACTACAATGAGCAGTTCTTC,CASSGTGDYNEQFF
once,TRBV5-1,NA,TRBJ1-1,TGCGCCAGCAGCTTGGTGGTAGAAGCGGGTGAAGCTTTCTTT,CASSLVVEAGEAFF
NA,TRBV5-6,NA,TRBJ1-2,TGTGCCAGCAGCTTGGGGCCAGCGACTAACTATGGCTACACCTTC,CASSLGPATNYGYTF
NA,TRBV19,TRBD1,TRBJ1-1,TGTGCCAGTAGTGAGAGACAGGGAAACACTGAAGCTTTCTTT,CASSERQGNTEAFF
NA,TRBV5-5,NA,TRBJ2-1,TGTGCCAGCAGCTTGAGGGCGGGATGGGATGAGCAGTTCTTC,CASSLRAGWDEQFF
few,TRBV5-1,TRBD2,TRBJ2-5,TGCGCCAGCAGCTTGGGGAGAGCGGGGGGTGAGGAGACCCAGTACTTC,CASSLGRAGGEETQYF
NA,TRBV5-1,TRBD2,TRBJ2-1,TGCGCCAGCAGCTTGAGGACGGGAGGGTCGGTTGAGCAGTTCTTC,CASSLRTGGSVEQFF
NA,TRBV18,NA,TRBJ1-5,TGTGCCAGCTCACCGGGCAGGGATCAGCCCCAGCATTTT,CASSPGRDQPQHF
once,TRBV30,NA,TRBJ1-2,TGTGCCTGGAGTTCTGGGGAGCCGTATGGCTACACCTTC,CAWSSGEPYGYTF
NA,TRBV27,NA,TRBJ2-2,TGTGCCAGCAGTTTAATCCCAACCGGGGAGCTGTTTTTT,CASSLIPTGELFF
NA,TRBV19,NA,TRBJ1-5,TGTGCCAGTAGTATAGAAAATAGCAATCAGCCCCAGCATTTT,CASSIENSNQPQHF
NA,TRBV19,NA,TRBJ2-1,TGTGCCAGTAGTAACCACCCTTCGTCGGGGGACTACAATGAGCAGTTCTTC,CASSNHPSSGDYNEQFF
NA,TRBV11-3,NA,TRBJ2-3,TGTGCCAGCAGCTTACAGGGGTCAGATACGCAGTATTTT,CASSLQGSDTQYF
NA,TRBV7-3,NA,TRBJ2-5,TGTGCCAGCAGCTTAACTAGACGAGAGACCCAGTACTTC,CASSLTRRETQYF
NA,TRBV2,NA,TRBJ1-5,TGTGCCAGCAGTGAATTGGGGGTGGGTCAGCCCCAGCATTTT,CASSELGVGQPQHF
NA,TRBV6-1,TRBD1,TRBJ1-1,TGTGCCAGCGTACAGGGGTCCCCCGGCACTGAAGCTTTCTTT,CASVQGSPGTEAFF
once,TRBV9,TRBD2,TRBJ2-3,TGTGCCAGCAGCGAATTTCAAGCGGGAGGCACAGATACGCAGTATTTT,CASSEFQAGGTDTQYF
NA,TRBV19,TRBD2,TRBJ2-2,TGTGCCAGTAGTATCAGCGGGGACAACACCGGGGAGCTGTTTTTT,CASSISGDNTGELFF
NA,TRBV6-6,TRBD1,TRBJ1-5,TGTGCCAGCAGTAAAATACAGGGGGCACAGCCCCAGCATTTT,CASSKIQGAQPQHF
NA,TRBV10-3,TRBD1,TRBJ1-1,TGTGCCTCACAGGGGACGAACACTGAAGCTTTCTTT,CASQGTNTEAFF
NA,TRBV28,NA,TRBJ2-7,TGTGCCAGCAGATCTGGGGCCAGCTCCTACGAGCAGTACTTC,CASRSGASSYEQYF